The 9 T cell receptor beta chains below come from one sample, sequenced in a study of OX40 agonist ivuxolimab in advanced cancers. The library was made by the immunoSEQ multiplex PCR assay. Imported from immuneACCESS, the table was reduced by TCRdb to in-frame sequences with V and J called. These copies leave out some clones; in studies compared against another copy, an unresolved V gene accounts for under half, and the cause of the remainder is not known. Across this sample there are 23,000 or so clones, with around nine tenths seen only once. The top ten clones comprise about 35% of the sample. The sample here was CD4+ or CD8+ T cells sorted from blood, taken in a trial of the OX40 agonist ivuxolimab. The receptors were sampled from an adult with an advanced solid tumor such as melanoma, head and neck, liver or kidney cancer.

The chain links TRBV6-1 to TRBJ2-7, with 10 bases fitting TRBD1. Germline V CDR1 and CDR2: MNHNS, SASEGT. Germline trimming cut 3 bases from V and 5 bases from J; bases unmatched to any gene: 10. CDR3 size: 16 residues. CDR3: CASSERRQGAFHEQYF. DNA for the CDR3: TGTGCCAGCAGTGAGCGGCGACAGGGGGCGTTCCACGAGCAGTACTTC.

This clone showed up just a few times. The chain combines TRBV5-6 with TRBJ1-2, with TRBD1 identical over 7 bases. Per germline, CDR1 SGHDT and CDR2 YYEEEE. The CDR3 spans 13 residues. After removal of 2 bases from V and 4 bases from J, the junction contained 2 bases not matched to a gene. CDR3 residues: CASSFHRGYGYTF. The CDR3, as DNA: TGTGCCAGCAGCTTTCACAGGGGCTATGGCTACACCTTC.

The chain carries TRBV19 and TRBJ1-5; no firm D call. V was pared by 5 bases and J by 2 bases, with 13 bases between. CDR3 length: 15 residues. The germline gives CDR1 LNHDA, CDR2 SQIVND (reference sequence). CDR3 residues: CASSAAGWGNQPQHF. In DNA form, the CDR3 reads TGTGCCAGTAGTGCCGCCGGGTGGGGCAATCAGCCCCAGCATTTT.

The rearrangement uses TRBV7-2 and TRBJ1-6; D is perhaps TRBD1 (6 bases). CDR3 size: 15 residues. Trimming left V 6 bases short and J 6 bases short, with 15 bases between. CDR1 is SGHTA, CDR2 FQGNSA, per germline. For the CDR3, the DNA is TGTGCCAGCAGTCTTATCAGGGGAAGTAATTCACCCCTCCACTTT. Its translation is CASSLIRGSNSPLHF.

The chain combines TRBV6-5 with TRBJ1-2; 7 bases align to TRBD1. Looked up from germline, CDR1 is MNHEY and CDR2 is SVGAGI. The CDR3 is 13 residues long. Trimming took 2 bases from V and 8 from J; bases not matched to a gene: 5. CDR3 in DNA: TGTGCCAGCAGTTACAGGACAGGTGAAGGCTACACCTTC. Protein: CASSYRTGEGYTF.

The rearrangement joins TRBV10-3 to TRBJ2-7; 7 nucleotides line up with TRBD2. Germline assignment: CDR1 ENHRY and CDR2 SYGVKD. The CDR3 runs 15 residues. With V trimmed by 0 bases and J by 5 bases, 7 bases remained unmatched. The CDR3 bases are TGTGCCATCAGTGAGTCTAGCGGGCCGCTGCACGAGCAGTACTTC. This translates into CAISESSGPLHEQYF.

The chain has TRBV10-3 and TRBJ2-1; D is uncertain. Per the germline V gene, CDR1 is ENHRY and CDR2 is SYGVKD. The CDR3 runs to 13 residues. V lost 0 bases, J lost 3 bases, and 3 bases lay in between. The DNA of the CDR3 is TGTGCCATCAGTGAGTCGGGCTACAATGAGCAGTTCTTC. Protein sequence: CAISESGYNEQFF.

This clone showed up just a few times. The rearrangement joins TRBV5-1 to TRBJ1-1; TRBD1 agrees at 7 bases. J gave up 8 bases and V 4 bases, and 8 bases lay outside the gene matches. The CDR3 runs 13 residues. Germline V lookup: CDR1 SGHRS, CDR2 YFSETQ. CDR3 sequence reads: CASSPLQGTEAFF. The CDR3, as DNA: TGCGCCAGCAGCCCCCTACAGGGGACAGAAGCTTTCTTT. The full variable domain, in which reference TRBV5-1 and TRBJ1-1 provide the parts outside the CDR3, is KAGVTQTPRYLIKTRGQQVTLSCSPISGHRSVSWYQQTPGQGLQFLFEYFSETQRNKGNFPGRFSGRQFSNSRSEMNVSTLELGDSALYLCASSPLQGTEAFFGQGTRLTVV.

This chain links TRBV27 with TRBJ2-1; D may be TRBD2 (6 bases). This CDR3 is built from 13 residues. Germline CDR1 is MNHEY and CDR2 is SMNVEV (reference sequence). V lost 5 bases, J lost 4 bases, and 9 bases lay in between. The CDR3 DNA reads as TGTGCCAGCAGTCCGACTAGTTACAATGAGCAGTTCTTC. Protein: CASSPTSYNEQFF.